This T cell receptor beta chain is from a study of tumor and adjacent non-tumor tissue in lung cancer. Points on this clonotype: Its target is unknown.

In germline, CDR1 is MNHEY, CDR2 SVGAGI. CDR3 length equals 14 residues. Trimming took 6 bases from V and 0 from J, leaving 12 bases between them. TCRbeta libraries were built with three rounds of nested PCR, modified from ARM-PCR. Using its own MiXCR run on the multiplex PCR reads, TCRdb lists one record per CDR3 protein. The sample contains roughly 67,000 distinct CDR3 sequences, 75% to 85% of which appear only once. The template was RNA from unsorted bulk tissue. Distant lung tissue was collected more than 3 cm away from the tumor edge. Between August and November 2014, newly diagnosed, chemotherapy-naive lung cancer patients underwent thoracic surgery in China. Study conclusions and caveats: Tumor TCR diversity, when higher, was linked to shorter survival. Normal lung showed higher cumulative top 100 clone frequency than tumor.

Sequencing was performed on distant non-tumor lung tissue. The J gene is TRBJ2-7, the V gene TRBV6-5; no definite D call. This sequence originates from a man aged 60 to 69 with non-small cell lung cancer. The CDR3 region is CASSQTTFSYEQYF. The DNA of the CDR3 is TGTGCCAGCAGCCAGACCACCTTCTCCTACGAGCAGTACTTC.